Listed below are T cell receptor beta chains from one sample, sequenced in a study of breast tumors, draining lymph nodes, adjacent tissues. From the multiplex PCR reads, TCRdb called clonotypes with MiXCR, one entry per CDR3 protein. This table has 150,000 or so distinct CDR3 sequences, around 35% appearing once. Sample: axillary lymph node tissue. All receptors come from a female donor with breast cancer. Some clones in this sample may be carry-over from other donors' samples. Each CDR3 is given with its conserved first and last residue. The D gene is left open where the match is weak. Clone size is stated in some rows and not others, as once, few, many or a class when expanded.

TGTGCCAGCAGTCAAAACGTGGATACGCAGTATTTT	CASSQNVDTQYF	TRBJ2-3	NA	many	TRBV6-2/TRBV6-3	12
TGCGCCAGCGGTAGGGCGGGGTCCCTCAATGAGCAGTTCTTC	CASGRAGSLNEQFF	TRBJ2-1	NA	NA	TRBV5-1	14
TGTGCCAGCAGGGGGACGACGAATATTTATGGCTACACCTTC	CASRGTTNIYGYTF	TRBJ1-2	NA	many	TRBV25-1	14
TGTGCCATCAGGGAGGACAGGGGGCGGATTAAGCTGTTTTTT	CAIREDRGRIKLFF	TRBJ2-2	TRBD1	NA	TRBV10-3	14
TGCAGTGCTCGGGACAGGGGGCGCCTCTATGGCTACACCTTC	CSARDRGRLYGYTF	TRBJ1-2	TRBD1	NA	TRBV20-1	14
TGTGCCAGCAGTTGGGGGGCGTCGGACGGCACAGATACGCAGTATTTT	CASSWGASDGTDTQYF	TRBJ2-3	NA	many	TRBV2	16
TGTGCCATCAGTGAGCCAAAGGGCCCTAACTATGGCTACACCTTC	CAISEPKGPNYGYTF	TRBJ1-2	NA	many	TRBV10-3	15
TGTGCCAGCAGCCAAGTCTACGAGCAGTACTTC	CASSQVYEQYF	TRBJ2-7	NA	many	TRBV14	11
TGTGCCAGTAGTATCTTCGGGGGTGACGGGGAGCTGTTTTTT	CASSIFGGDGELFF	TRBJ2-2	NA	NA	TRBV19	14
TGTGCCAGCAGCCAAGGTTTGAACCCAACTGTTGAAAAACTGTTTTTT	CASSQGLNPTVEKLFF	TRBJ1-4	NA	many	TRBV3-1	16
TGCGCCAGCAGCTTGGATGGACTAGGCCTTACCGGGGAGCTGTTTTTT	CASSLDGLGLTGELFF	TRBJ2-2	TRBD2	many	TRBV5-1	16
TGTGCCAGCAGCCCCAGGACAGGGACGGTAGGATACACTGAAGCTTTCTTT	CASSPRTGTVGYTEAFF	TRBJ1-1	TRBD1	NA	TRBV5-7	17
TGTGCCAGCAAGTCTAGCGGGGATCAAGAGACCCAGTACTTC	CASKSSGDQETQYF	TRBJ2-5	TRBD2	many	TRBV2	14
TGTGCCAGCAGCGTTACTAGCGGCACAGATACGCAGTATTTT	CASSVTSGTDTQYF	TRBJ2-3	TRBD2	many	TRBV9	14
TGTGCCAGCAGCGCGGGGGGCAGGGGCTCCTTAGGGACCCAGTACTTC	CASSAGGRGSLGTQYF	TRBJ2-5	NA	NA	TRBV9	16
TGTGCCAGCAGTTACGCGGGGGCAGGGACCCACGAGCAGTACTTC	CASSYAGAGTHEQYF	TRBJ2-7	NA	NA	TRBV6-2/TRBV6-3	15
TGTGCCAGCAATTCCGGAAACACCATATATTTT	CASNSGNTIYF	TRBJ1-3	NA	many	TRBV7-9	11
TGCAGTGCTAGTCGAAGGACCGGGCTCGGGGAGCAGTACTTC	CSASRRTGLGEQYF	TRBJ2-7	NA	NA	TRBV20-1	14
TGCAGCGCCGTACAGGGAGGTGACAATCAGCCCCAGCATTTT	CSAVQGGDNQPQHF	TRBJ1-5	NA	NA	TRBV29-1	14
TGCGCCAGCAGCTTGGGGACGGGCTACGAGCATTTT	CASSLGTGYEHF	TRBJ1-5	NA	NA	TRBV5-1	12
TGCGCCAGCAGCAAGAACGGCCTCCTTAACTATGGCTACACCTTC	CASSKNGLLNYGYTF	TRBJ1-2	NA	NA	TRBV5-1	15
TGCGCCAGCAGCTTGGCTGCCGTGGGACTGGGGGGAAACACCATATATTTT	CASSLAAVGLGGNTIYF	TRBJ1-3	NA	NA	TRBV5-5	17
TGTGCCAGCAGCGTATTGGTGGGGATATACAATGAGCAGTTCTTC	CASSVLVGIYNEQFF	TRBJ2-1	NA	NA	TRBV9	15
TGCAGCGCGGAGGGATTGACTGAAGCTTTCTTT	CSAEGLTEAFF	TRBJ1-1	NA	NA	TRBV29-1	11
TGTGCCAGCAGCCCCGACAGGCGGGGTAGCACAGATACGCAGTATTTT	CASSPDRRGSTDTQYF	TRBJ2-3	NA	many	TRBV7-8	16
TGTGCCAGCAGCTACAGGGGTATAAGCACAGATACGCAGTATTTT	CASSYRGISTDTQYF	TRBJ2-3	TRBD1	many	TRBV2	15
TGTGCCAGCAGCTTCAAGGGTGGCGGGGAGCTGTTTTTT	CASSFKGGGELFF	TRBJ2-2	NA	many	TRBV7-8	13
TGCGCCAGCAGCCAAAGTATGGGTAACACTGAAGCTTTCTTT	CASSQSMGNTEAFF	TRBJ1-1	NA	NA	TRBV4-1	14
TGTGCCAGCGTAGGGGGGACGGAGACCCAGTACTTC	CASVGGTETQYF	TRBJ2-5	NA	many	TRBV6-6	12
TGTGCCAGCAGTTCGGGAGCGTCCCAGCATTTT	CASSSGASQHF	TRBJ1-5	NA	many	TRBV27	11
TGTGCCAGCAGCTTGGCCCAGGGATCCAATGAAAAACTGTTTTTT	CASSLAQGSNEKLFF	TRBJ1-4	NA	many	TRBV5-8	15
TGTGCCAGCAGTGAAGGGACAGATAGCAATCAGCCCCAGCATTTT	CASSEGTDSNQPQHF	TRBJ1-5	NA	few	TRBV6-1	15
TGTGCCTGGGGTACAGGGACCTACGAGCAGTACTTC	CAWGTGTYEQYF	TRBJ2-7	NA	many	TRBV30	12
TGTGCCAGCAGCTTGGGGGGATCCGAGCAGTACTTC	CASSLGGSEQYF	TRBJ2-7	NA	few	TRBV5-8	12
TGTGCCAGCAGTTTAGCGTCGGCCGGGGCCAACGTCCTGACTTTC	CASSLASAGANVLTF	TRBJ2-6	NA	NA	TRBV12-3/TRBV12-4	15
TGCGCCAGCAGCTTAGACTACGGGACACCATTGGAATTGAGCAATCAGCCCCAGCATTTT	CASSLDYGTPLELSNQPQHF	TRBJ1-5	NA	many	TRBV5-1	20
TGTGCCAGCACCCTCAGGACAGCATCCTACGAGCAGTACTTC	CASTLRTASYEQYF	TRBJ2-7	NA	many	TRBV5-8	14
TGTGCCAGCAGCTTAGCGCGGGATACGCAGTATTTT	CASSLARDTQYF	TRBJ2-3	NA	NA	TRBV7-2	12
TGCGCCAGCAGCCCCTCCGGGGGGCGCAATCACTATGGCTACACCTTC	CASSPSGGRNHYGYTF	TRBJ1-2	NA	many	TRBV4-1	16
TGTGCCAGCTCACCCGAGGGTAACTATGGCTACACCTTC	CASSPEGNYGYTF	TRBJ1-2	NA	many	TRBV18	13
TGTGCCGGCAGTGAATTAGGACAGACCCTGAGCTCCTACGAGCAGTACTTC	CAGSELGQTLSSYEQYF	TRBJ2-7	NA	NA	TRBV2	17
TGCAGCGCAACCAGAGAGGGGCAGGGGGGAGGCTACACCTTC	CSATREGQGGGYTF	TRBJ1-2	TRBD1	many	TRBV29-1	14
TGTGCCAGCAGCCCCGGACAGGGTGTAAGCTCCTACAATGAGCAGTTCTTC	CASSPGQGVSSYNEQFF	TRBJ2-1	TRBD1	NA	TRBV7-9	17
TGTGCCAGCAGCCTAGGGACACTCCGGGGAACTGAAGCTTTCTTT	CASSLGTLRGTEAFF	TRBJ1-1	NA	NA	TRBV7-6	15
TGTGCCAGCACGTTACTAGCGGGAGTTTGGGGCAATGAGCAGTTCTTC	CASTLLAGVWGNEQFF	TRBJ2-1	TRBD2	many	TRBV2	16
TGTGCCAGCAGCTCGGGGCGGGGTTGGAGAAAGACCCAGTACTTC	CASSSGRGWRKTQYF	TRBJ2-5	NA	many	TRBV11-2	15
TGTGCCAGCAGCTTAAGGGACAGGGGAAATACGCAGTATTTT	CASSLRDRGNTQYF	TRBJ2-3	TRBD1	many	TRBV7-2	14
TGTGCCAGCAGCCCCGGACTAGCGGGTGCCACAGATACGCAGTATTTT	CASSPGLAGATDTQYF	TRBJ2-3	TRBD2	many	TRBV5-4	16
TGTGCCAGCAGTTATGGTCGCACGGGGGGTCAGCCCCAGCATTTT	CASSYGRTGGQPQHF	TRBJ1-5	NA	many	TRBV6-5	15
TGTGCCAGCAGTGAATTTCGGGGGGGATACAATCAGCCCCAGCATTTT	CASSEFRGGYNQPQHF	TRBJ1-5	NA	many	TRBV6-1	16
TGCAGTGCTAGAGACCGAACGGATGACCCAGAGACCCAGTACTTC	CSARDRTDDPETQYF	TRBJ2-5	NA	NA	TRBV20-1	15
TGTGCCAGCAGTCCTGACAGGACTAATGGAAAACTGTTTTTT	CASSPDRTNGKLFF	TRBJ1-4	NA	NA	TRBV11-2	14